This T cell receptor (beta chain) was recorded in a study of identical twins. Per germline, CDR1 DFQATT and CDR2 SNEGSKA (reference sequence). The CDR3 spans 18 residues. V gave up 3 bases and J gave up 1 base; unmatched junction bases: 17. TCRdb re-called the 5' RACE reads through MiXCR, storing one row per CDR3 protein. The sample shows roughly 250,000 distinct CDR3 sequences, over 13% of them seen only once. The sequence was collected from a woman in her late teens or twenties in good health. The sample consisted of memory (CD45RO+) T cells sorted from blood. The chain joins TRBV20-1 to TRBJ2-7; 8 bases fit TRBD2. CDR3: CSARGGGPAGAGSYEQYF. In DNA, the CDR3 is TGCAGTGCTAGGGGCGGGGGACCAGCGGGAGCCGGATCCTACGAGCAGTACTTC.